The rows below give T cell receptor beta chains drawn from one sample of a study of cytomegalovirus exposure and HLA in healthy donors. Sequencing was performed with immunoSEQ multiplex PCR; in TCRdb, only in-frame clones are kept and a portion is missing. The table has 50,000 to 65,000 clones, roughly 89% seen once; the top ten hold approximately 8.1%. Sequences were obtained from PBMCs. These receptors were collected from a woman younger than 30 in good health and CMV-seropositive. CDR3s include the opening cysteine and the closing phenylalanine or tryptophan. The D gene is left open where the match is weak. Clone size appears in some rows only: once, few, many, or a class for an expanded clone.

V: TRBV28; size: .; J: TRBJ2-2; D: TRBD2; DNA: TGTGCCAGCAGCACCGGGACTAGCAACACCGGGGAGCTGTTTTTT; CDR3: CASSTGTSNTGELFF
V: TRBV9; size: .; J: TRBJ2-2; D: .; DNA: TGTGCCAGCAGCGTAGTTGAGGGGAACACCGGGGAGCTGTTTTTT; CDR3: CASSVVEGNTGELFF
V: TRBV27; size: .; J: TRBJ2-7; D: .; DNA: TGTGCCAGCAGTCTCTCAGGGCTCCGATACGAGCAGTACTTC; CDR3: CASSLSGLRYEQYF
V: TRBV6-5; size: .; J: TRBJ2-3; D: TRBD2; DNA: TGTGCCAGCAGTTACCGGGGGGGCGTAGATACGCAGTATTTT; CDR3: CASSYRGGVDTQYF
V: TRBV29-1; size: .; J: TRBJ2-5; D: TRBD2; DNA: TGCAGCGTAGCGGGGAAGGCCCTAGAGACCCAGTACTTC; CDR3: CSVAGKALETQYF
V: TRBV2; size: .; J: TRBJ1-1; D: .; DNA: TGTGCCAGCAGAGAAGGACTGGCAGAGGAAGCTTTCTTT; CDR3: CASREGLAEEAFF
V: TRBV14; size: .; J: TRBJ1-6; D: TRBD1; DNA: TGTGCCAGCAGCCAAGACAGGGGGAATTCACCCCTCCACTTT; CDR3: CASSQDRGNSPLHF
V: TRBV11-2; size: .; J: TRBJ2-2; D: .; DNA: TGTGCCAGCAGCTTAGACCAGACTACCACCGGGGAGCTGTTTTTT; CDR3: CASSLDQTTTGELFF
V: TRBV13; size: .; J: TRBJ2-1; D: .; DNA: TGTGCCAGCAGCTCGACTACCGACTCCTACAATGAGCAGTTCTTC; CDR3: CASSSTTDSYNEQFF
V: TRBV28; size: .; J: TRBJ1-2; D: .; DNA: TGTGCCAGCAGTTATCTCCCAGGGCTAAATGGCTACACCTTC; CDR3: CASSYLPGLNGYTF
V: TRBV2; size: .; J: TRBJ1-1; D: .; DNA: TGTGCCACCTCTAGGGAGGTTAACACTGAAGCTTTCTTT; CDR3: CATSREVNTEAFF
V: TRBV19; size: .; J: TRBJ2-7; D: TRBD1; DNA: TGTGCCAGTAGTATAGCTGGCTGGGACAGGGGTCTCTACGAGCAGTACTTC; CDR3: CASSIAGWDRGLYEQYF
V: TRBV5-4; size: .; J: TRBJ1-2; D: .; DNA: TGTGCCAGCAGCTTGGTAGGGGACTATGGCTACACCTTC; CDR3: CASSLVGDYGYTF
V: TRBV27; size: .; J: TRBJ1-5; D: TRBD1; DNA: TGTGCCAGCAGTCTCAACAGGGGGAATCAGCCCCAGCATTTT; CDR3: CASSLNRGNQPQHF
V: TRBV4-1; size: .; J: TRBJ2-1; D: .; DNA: TGCGCCAGCAGCCACCCGGGCGTGGGGGCGCGGGAGCAGTTCTTC; CDR3: CASSHPGVGAREQFF
V: TRBV27; size: .; J: TRBJ1-6; D: .; DNA: TGTGCCAGCAGTTACCGACAGAACCGACAGAGCTCCTATAATTCACCCCTCCACTTT; CDR3: CASSYRQNRQSSYNSPLHF
V: TRBV30; size: .; J: TRBJ2-3; D: .; DNA: TGTGCCTGGAGTTTCGAGGTTGATACGCAGTATTTT; CDR3: CAWSFEVDTQYF
V: TRBV5-4; size: .; J: TRBJ2-3; D: TRBD2; DNA: TGTGCCAGCAGCGGGGAGGGGTTTCCGGGCACAGATACGCAGTATTTT; CDR3: CASSGEGFPGTDTQYF
V: TRBV6-6; size: .; J: TRBJ2-2; D: .; DNA: TGTGCCAGCTCAGACACCAACACCGGGGAGCTGTTTTTT; CDR3: CASSDTNTGELFF
V: TRBV19; size: .; J: TRBJ2-3; D: .; DNA: TGTGCCAGTAGTATAGGAAGACAGGTGGATACGCAGTATTTT; CDR3: CASSIGRQVDTQYF
V: TRBV19; size: .; J: TRBJ2-2; D: TRBD1; DNA: TGTGCCAGTAGCTCAGGGGGTGGCACCGGGGAGCTGTTTTTT; CDR3: CASSSGGGTGELFF
V: TRBV30; size: .; J: TRBJ2-1; D: TRBD2; DNA: TGTGCCTGGAGACTTCCTAGCGGGGGGAGATACAATGAGCAGTTCTTC; CDR3: CAWRLPSGGRYNEQFF
V: TRBV2; size: once; J: TRBJ2-7; D: .; DNA: TGTGCCAGCAGCCTCTACGAGCAGTACTTC; CDR3: CASSLYEQYF
V: TRBV15; size: .; J: TRBJ2-3; D: TRBD2; DNA: TGTGCCACCAGCAGTCCTAGCGGGGGGAGAGATACGCAGTATTTT; CDR3: CATSSPSGGRDTQYF
V: TRBV5-1; size: once; J: TRBJ1-4; D: .; DNA: TGCGCCAGCAGCTTGGACCCCGGTCCGGGGGAAAAACTGTTTTTT; CDR3: CASSLDPGPGEKLFF
V: TRBV4-1; size: .; J: TRBJ1-1; D: .; DNA: TGCGCCAGCAGCCAAGGACAGGAGGCTGAAGCTTTCTTT; CDR3: CASSQGQEAEAFF
V: TRBV27; size: .; J: TRBJ2-7; D: .; DNA: TGTGCCAGCAGTTTAGCCGGACAGTTTGACGAGCAGTACTTC; CDR3: CASSLAGQFDEQYF
V: TRBV7-2; size: .; J: TRBJ2-7; D: .; DNA: TGTGCCAGCACCATCCGGGACAATTTCTACGAGCAGTACTTC; CDR3: CASTIRDNFYEQYF
V: TRBV10-3; size: few; J: TRBJ2-7; D: TRBD1; DNA: TGTGCCATCAGTCAGAGGGACAGGGGCCACTCCTACGAGCAGTACTTC; CDR3: CAISQRDRGHSYEQYF
V: TRBV5-1; size: .; J: TRBJ2-1; D: TRBD1; DNA: TGCGCCAGCAGCCGCGGACAGGGAAGGGGATCTTCGAGCTACAATGAGCAGTTCTTC; CDR3: CASSRGQGRGSSSYNEQFF
V: TRBV30; size: .; J: TRBJ2-3; D: .; DNA: TGTGCCTGGAGTAGGGGTCATAGAACAGATACGCAGTATTTT; CDR3: CAWSRGHRTDTQYF
V: TRBV6-6; size: .; J: TRBJ2-7; D: TRBD1; DNA: TGTGCCAGCAGTTACCTAGGACAGGGGCTCGAGCAGTACTTC; CDR3: CASSYLGQGLEQYF
V: TRBV6-5; size: .; J: TRBJ2-2; D: .; DNA: TGTGCCAGCAGTCACGGCAGGGCGAACACCGGGGAGCTGTTTTTT; CDR3: CASSHGRANTGELFF
V: TRBV7-2; size: .; J: TRBJ1-2; D: .; DNA: TGTGCCAGCAGCCGGGGAGGAGCGGGATATGGCTACACCTTC; CDR3: CASSRGGAGYGYTF
V: TRBV4-2; size: .; J: TRBJ2-3; D: .; DNA: TGTGCCAGCAGCCAAGATCACTGGGATACGCAGTATTTT; CDR3: CASSQDHWDTQYF
V: TRBV7-9; size: .; J: TRBJ1-1; D: TRBD1; DNA: TGTGCCAGCAGCTTAAAAGGAGGGACAGCGAACACTGAAGCTTTCTTT; CDR3: CASSLKGGTANTEAFF
V: TRBV2; size: few; J: TRBJ1-6; D: .; DNA: TGTGCCAGCAGGAAGGACAGAAGCTCCTATAATTCACCCCTCCACTTT; CDR3: CASRKDRSSYNSPLHF
V: TRBV5-6; size: .; J: TRBJ1-1; D: .; DNA: TGTGCCAGCAGCTTGAGGGGGAACACTGAAGCTTTCTTT; CDR3: CASSLRGNTEAFF
V: TRBV19; size: .; J: TRBJ1-5; D: TRBD1; DNA: TGTGCCAGTAGTATAAGCTTGCCGGGACAGGGTTCGGGTCAGCCCCAGCATTTT; CDR3: CASSISLPGQGSGQPQHF
V: TRBV5-5; size: .; J: TRBJ2-1; D: TRBD1; DNA: TGTGCCAGCAGCTTTAGAATGAGACAGGGTGGCAATGAGCAGTTCTTC; CDR3: CASSFRMRQGGNEQFF
V: TRBV29-1; size: .; J: TRBJ2-3; D: TRBD2; DNA: TGCAGCGTTTCTTCCGCAGCGGGGGCAGATACGCAGTATTTT; CDR3: CSVSSAAGADTQYF
V: TRBV28; size: .; J: TRBJ1-1; D: TRBD1; DNA: TGTGCCAGCAGTTCCCCAGGGGGCAACACTGAAGCTTTCTTT; CDR3: CASSSPGGNTEAFF
V: TRBV6-6; size: .; J: TRBJ2-7; D: .; DNA: TGTGCCAGCAGACTTCAGGACTACGAGCAGTACTTC; CDR3: CASRLQDYEQYF
V: TRBV30; size: few; J: TRBJ2-2; D: .; DNA: TGTGCCTGGAGGGGGGGCACCGGGGAGCTGTTTTTT; CDR3: CAWRGGTGELFF
V: TRBV7-8; size: .; J: TRBJ2-7; D: .; DNA: TGTGCCAGCAGCTTAGAGTTTCCCGGCCGAGGATACGAGCAGTACTTC; CDR3: CASSLEFPGRGYEQYF
V: TRBV5-4; size: .; J: TRBJ1-3; D: TRBD1; DNA: TGTGCCAGCAGCATGACAGGGACGGGAAACACCATATATTTT; CDR3: CASSMTGTGNTIYF
V: TRBV7-9; size: once; J: TRBJ2-2; D: TRBD2; DNA: TGTGCCAGCAGCTTAAGGCTAGCGGAGAACACCGGGGAGCTGTTTTTT; CDR3: CASSLRLAENTGELFF